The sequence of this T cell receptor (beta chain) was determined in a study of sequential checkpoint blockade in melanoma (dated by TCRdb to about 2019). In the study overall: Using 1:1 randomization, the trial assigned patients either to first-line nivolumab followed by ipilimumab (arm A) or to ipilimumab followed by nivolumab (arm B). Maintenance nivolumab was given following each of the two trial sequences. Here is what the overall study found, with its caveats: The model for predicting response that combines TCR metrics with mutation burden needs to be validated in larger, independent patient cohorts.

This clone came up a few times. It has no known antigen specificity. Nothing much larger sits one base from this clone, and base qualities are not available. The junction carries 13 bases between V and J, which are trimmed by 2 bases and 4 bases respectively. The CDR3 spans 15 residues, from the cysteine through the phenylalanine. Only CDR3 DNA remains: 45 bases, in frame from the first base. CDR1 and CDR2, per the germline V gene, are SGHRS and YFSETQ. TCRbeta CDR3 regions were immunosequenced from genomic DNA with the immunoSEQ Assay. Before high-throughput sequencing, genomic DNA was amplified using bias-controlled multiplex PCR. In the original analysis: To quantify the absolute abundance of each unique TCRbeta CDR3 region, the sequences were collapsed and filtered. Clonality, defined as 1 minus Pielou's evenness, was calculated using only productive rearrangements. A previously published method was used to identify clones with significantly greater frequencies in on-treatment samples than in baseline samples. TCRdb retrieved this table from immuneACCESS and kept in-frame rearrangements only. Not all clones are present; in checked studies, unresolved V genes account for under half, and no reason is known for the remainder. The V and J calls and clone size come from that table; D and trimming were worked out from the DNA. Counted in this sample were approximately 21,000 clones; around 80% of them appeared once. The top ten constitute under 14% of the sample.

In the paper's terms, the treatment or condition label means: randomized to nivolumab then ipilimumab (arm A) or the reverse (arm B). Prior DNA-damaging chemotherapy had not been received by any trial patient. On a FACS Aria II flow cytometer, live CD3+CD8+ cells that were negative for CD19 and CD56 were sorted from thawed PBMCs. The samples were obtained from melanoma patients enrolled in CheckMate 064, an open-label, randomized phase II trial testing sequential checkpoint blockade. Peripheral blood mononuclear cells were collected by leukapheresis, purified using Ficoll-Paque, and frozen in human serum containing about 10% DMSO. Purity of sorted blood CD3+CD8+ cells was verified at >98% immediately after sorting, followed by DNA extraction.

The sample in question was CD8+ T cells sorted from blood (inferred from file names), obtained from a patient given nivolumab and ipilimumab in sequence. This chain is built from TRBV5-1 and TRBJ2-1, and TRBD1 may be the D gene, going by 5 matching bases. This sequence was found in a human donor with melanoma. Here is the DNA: TGCGCCAGCAGCTTTAGTTACAGGATTTACAATGAGCAGTTCTTC. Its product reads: CASSFSYRIYNEQFF.